The 21 T cell receptor beta chains below come from one sample, sequenced in a study of T-cell memory formation after mild COVID-19. MiXCR was run by TCRdb on the 5' RACE reads, yielding one entry per CDR3 protein. The table lists approximately 150,000 distinct CDR3 sequences, 6% to 7% of them singletons. Sequencing was carried out using PBMCs or a T cell subset sorted from them (not recorded which). The receptors were gathered from an adult woman who had mild COVID-19 (a few samples of this study predate the infection). Cell type and time point are not known.

This clonotype has at least ten counts. This chain links TRBV29-1 with TRBJ2-3; D gene unclear. V lost 4 bases, J lost 0 bases, and 8 bases lay in between. The germline CDR1 and CDR2 sequences are SQVTM and ANQGSEA. The CDR3 covers 13 residues. The CDR3 DNA reads TGCAGCGTTGTCGACTTTAGCACAGATACGCAGTATTTT. Residues: CSVVDFSTDTQYF.

This clonotype was recorded at least ten times. The genes are TRBV7-9 and TRBJ2-1; possible D gene TRBD2, 7 bases. The CDR3 consists of 17 residues. The germline V and J ends were trimmed by 4 bases and 0 bases, with 16 bases remaining between them. CDR1 is SEHNR and CDR2 is FQNEAQ in the germline V gene (reference sequence). The CDR3 nucleotides read TGTGCCAGCAGCTCTGGCGGGGCGGGGGCCTCCTACAATGAGCAGTTCTTC. It specifies CASSSGGAGASYNEQFF. Full variable domain (remainder filled in from reference TRBV7-9 and TRBJ2-1): DTGVSQNPRHKITKRGQNVTFRCDPISEHNRLYWYRQTLGQGPEFLTYFQNEAQLEKSRLLSDRFSAERPKGSFSTLEIQRTEQGDSAMYLCASSSGGAGASYNEQFFGPGTRLTVL.

V usage is TRBV9 and J usage is TRBJ2-1, with 9 bases that match TRBD1. The germline gives CDR1 SGDLS, CDR2 YYNGEE. The V segment lost 0 bases and the J segment 3 bases; nucleotides outside the gene matches: 7. The CDR3 is 17 amino acids. Here the CDR3 reads CASSVGGPGQGYNEQFF. Written as DNA, the CDR3 is TGTGCCAGCAGCGTAGGTGGCCCGGGACAGGGCTACAATGAGCAGTTCTTC.

This clonotype occurred many times. This sequence joins TRBV12-3 or TRBV12-4 and TRBJ2-2; no clear D. CDR3 length: 18 residues. The ends were cut back, 3 bases at V and 1 base at J, with 18 bases in the middle. This CDR3 reads CASSFVPRLSGNTGELFF. The CDR3 region has the DNA TGTGCCAGCAGTTTTGTCCCCCGTCTGTCAGGGAACACCGGGGAGCTGTTTTTT.

About this clonotype itself: An end of the junction does not agree with germline; a read error may underlie this. The gene calls are TRBV7-9 and TRBJ2-7; D is perhaps TRBD2 (6 bases). The CDR3 has 15 amino acids. Germline V CDR1 and CDR2: SEHNR, FQNEAQ (reference sequence). The CDR3 reads CASSLDGRDSHEQYF. The CDR3 coding sequence is TGTGCCAGCAGCCTAGACGGCAGGGACTCCCACGAGCAGTACTTC.

J is TRBJ2-5 and V is TRBV6-5; D possibly matches TRBD1 or TRBD2 (5 bases each). Trimming stripped 7 bases from V and 5 bases from J, with 20 bases between. This CDR3 spans 15 amino acids. Germline loops: CDR1 MNHEY, CDR2 SVGAGI. CDR3 loop: CASIPGPAAGETQYF. DNA of the CDR3: TGTGCCAGCATCCCGGGACCTGCCGCAGGGGAGACCCAGTACTTC.

This clonotype was picked up many times. J is TRBJ2-7 and V is TRBV10-3; the match to TRBD2 covers 8 bases. The V gene's germline CDR1 is ENHRY and CDR2 SYGVKD. Trimming cost V 2 bases and J 4 bases; bases outside gene matches: 4. This CDR3 contains 14 residues. As DNA, the CDR3 is TGTGCCATCAGTGAGATAGCTAGCGGGTACGAGCAGTACTTC. Translation gives CAISEIASGYEQYF.

The table lists this clonotype with a few counts. The V call is TRBV5-4, the J call TRBJ2-1; D remains ambiguous. This CDR3 has 15 amino acids. V was cut by 2 bases and J by 0 bases, with 9 bases left in between. Germline-derived CDR1 and CDR2 are SGHNT and YYREEE (reference sequence). The CDR3 protein is CASSFRRSSYNEQFF. The CDR3 coding sequence is TGTGCCAGCAGCTTTCGGCGGAGCTCCTACAATGAGCAGTTCTTC.

V and J are TRBV7-9 and TRBJ1-2, with D maybe TRBD1 (5 bases). The V end was cut by 2 bases, the J end by 6 bases, with 19 bases between. The CDR3 loop spans 16 amino acids. CDR1 is SEHNR and CDR2 is FQNEAQ in the germline V gene (reference sequence). The CDR3 bases are TGTGCCAGCAGCTTACCTCAACTAGTAAGGGGACATGGCTACACCTTC. This encodes CASSLPQLVRGHGYTF.

The J gene is TRBJ2-3, the V gene TRBV29-1, with 7 nucleotides matching TRBD1. The germline CDR1 and CDR2 sequences are SQVTM and ANQGSEA. The V segment lost 6 bases and the J segment 5 bases; nucleotides outside the gene matches: 11. The CDR3 runs to 14 residues. The CDR3 reads CSVHQKGAKDTQYF. CDR3 bases: TGCAGCGTCCATCAGAAGGGGGCGAAAGATACGCAGTATTTT.

Many counts were recorded for this clonotype. V and J are TRBV10-3 and TRBJ2-1, with TRBD2 as a possible D gene (7 bases). This CDR3 has 19 residues. Trimming shortened V by 3 bases and J by 2 bases, and 23 bases separated the two germline ends. In germline, CDR1 is ENHRY, CDR2 SYGVKD. The CDR3 DNA reads as TGTGCCATCAGTGATCCTCTGGGGGCCGAGCGGGGAACCTACAATGAGCAGTTCTTC. The encoded protein is CAISDPLGAERGTYNEQFF.

The V and J genes are TRBV19 and TRBJ1-5; 8 nucleotides match TRBD1. This CDR3 has 15 amino acids. V dropped 3 bases and J dropped 7; count of bases not matched to a gene: 8. The germline V gene has CDR1 LNHDA and CDR2 SQIVND (reference sequence). The CDR3 loop reads CASSIVEGTGQPQHF. CDR3 DNA: TGTGCCAGTAGTATCGTGGAGGGGACAGGACAGCCCCAGCATTTT.

The rearrangement uses TRBV27 and TRBJ2-3; 14 nucleotides align to TRBD2. The trim removed 4 bases at V and 5 bases at J, leaving 8 bases unmatched. Per the germline V gene, CDR1 is MNHEY and CDR2 is SMNVEV (reference sequence). This CDR3 has 17 amino acids. The CDR3 bases are TGTGCCAGCAGTTCGATCGGGACTAGCGGGAGCGGAGATACGCAGTATTTT. Translating gives CASSSIGTSGSGDTQYF.

The sample holds many counts of this clonotype. V is TRBV6-6 and J is TRBJ1-3; D is ambiguous. Germline CDR1 reads MNHNY; CDR2 reads SVGAGI (reference sequence). This CDR3 has 11 residues. Trimming stripped 8 bases from V and 1 base from J, with 3 bases between. The chain's CDR3 is CASRSGNTIYF. The DNA for the CDR3 is TGTGCCAGCCGGTCTGGAAACACCATATATTTT.

The chain has TRBV5-4 and TRBJ2-5; 9 bases agree with TRBD2. After removal of 0 bases from V and 7 bases from J, the junction contained 10 bases not matched to a gene. CDR3 size: 16 residues. Per the germline V gene, CDR1 is SGHNT and CDR2 is YYREEE (reference sequence). CDR3 sequence reads: CASSLGSGGLQRTQYF. The CDR3 bases are TGTGCCAGCAGCTTGGGTAGCGGGGGTCTCCAGCGGACCCAGTACTTC.

This clonotype has at least ten counts. The chain combines TRBV5-1 with TRBJ1-1; 10 bases line up with TRBD1. The V gene's germline CDR1 is SGHRS and CDR2 YFSETQ. With V trimmed by 1 base and J by 4 bases, 10 bases remained unmatched. The CDR3 sequence is 17 residues long. In DNA form, the CDR3 reads TGCGCCAGCAGCTTGCCGGGGGCCGGGACAGGGGTCACTGAAGCTTTCTTT. Protein product: CASSLPGAGTGVTEAFF.

This clonotype was observed a handful of times. The chain combines TRBV6-6 with TRBJ1-6, with a possible D match to TRBD1 (5 bases). CDR1 and CDR2 (germline): MNHNY, SVGAGI (reference sequence). V lost 5 bases and J lost 9, with 17 bases in between. This CDR3 region has 15 residues. In DNA form, the CDR3 reads TGTGCCAGCAGTCCCCCGGGCAGGGAGTCTTCACCCCTCCACTTT. This codes for CASSPPGRESSPLHF.

On this clonotype itself: At one boundary the junction diverges from the germline segment, which might be a read error. The V gene is TRBV5-1, the J gene TRBJ1-3; D perhaps matches TRBD1 (6 bases). Per germline, CDR1 SGHRS and CDR2 YFSETQ. The CDR3 is made up of 15 amino acids. CDR3 nucleotide sequence: TGCGCCAGCACCTTGGGGACAAACTCTGGAAACACCATATATTTT. Its translation: CASTLGTNSGNTIYF.

The CDR3: CASSPMVLADHNEQFF. CDR3 DNA: TGCGCCAGCAGCCCTATGGTGCTAGCGGATCACAATGAGCAGTTCTTC. The chain links TRBV5-1 to TRBJ2-1, with 7 bases fitting TRBD2. Germline lookup yields CDR1 SGHRS and CDR2 YFSETQ. This CDR3 region has 16 residues. V shed 4 bases and J 5 bases; nucleotides not matched to a gene: 12.

This clonotype was observed at least ten times. The chain is built from TRBV5-1 and TRBJ2-6; D may be TRBD1 (5 bases). The CDR3 sequence is 19 residues long. Per germline, CDR1 SGHRS and CDR2 YFSETQ. With 0 bases removed from V and 2 bases from J, the gap between germline ends came to 18 bases. The CDR3 nucleotides are TGCGCCAGCAGCTTGGTGAGCCAGGGATCCCAAGCTGGGGCCAACGTCCTGACTTTC. It encodes CASSLVSQGSQAGANVLTF.

The chain carries TRBV12-3 or TRBV12-4 and TRBJ1-4; 10 bases fit TRBD1. The CDR3 is 16 amino acids. After removal of 8 bases from V and 8 bases from J, the junction contained 14 bases not matched to a gene. In DNA, the CDR3 is TGTGCCAGCCACCTCGGGACAGGGGTCCAAAGAGAAAAACTGTTTTTT. It specifies CASHLGTGVQREKLFF.